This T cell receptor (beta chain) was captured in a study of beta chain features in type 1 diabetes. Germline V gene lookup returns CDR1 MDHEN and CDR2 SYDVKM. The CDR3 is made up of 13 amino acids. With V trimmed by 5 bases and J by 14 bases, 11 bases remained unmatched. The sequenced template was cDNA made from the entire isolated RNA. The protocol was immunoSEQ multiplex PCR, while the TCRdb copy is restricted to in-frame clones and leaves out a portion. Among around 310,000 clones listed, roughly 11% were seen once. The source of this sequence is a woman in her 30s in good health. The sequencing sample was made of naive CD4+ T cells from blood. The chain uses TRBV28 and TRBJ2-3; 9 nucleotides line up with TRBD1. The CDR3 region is CASSQQTGGYGYF. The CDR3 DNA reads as TGTGCCAGCAGTCAACAAACAGGGGGCTACGGGTATTTT.